One and the same sample provided the 22 T cell receptor beta chains below, sequenced in a study of T cells after yellow fever vaccination. TCRdb fed the 5' RACE reads into MiXCR, producing one record per CDR3 protein. The data contain about 300,000 distinct CDR3 sequences, approximately 7% of them singletons. Specimen: PBMCs, collected 35 to 50 days after the first yellow fever vaccination. These receptors came from a man younger than 30 who received the YFV17D yellow fever vaccine.

V and J are TRBV27 and TRBJ2-3; no clear D gene. Per germline, CDR1 MNHEY and CDR2 SMNVEV (reference sequence). The CDR3 sequence is 15 residues long. Trimming cost V 3 bases and J 0 bases, with 10 bases left between them. The CDR3 sequence: CASSLMEQSTDTQYF. The DNA of the CDR3 is TGTGCCAGCAGTTTGATGGAACAGAGCACAGATACGCAGTATTTT.

In this sample, this clonotype turned up a few times. CDR3 DNA sequence: TGCAGTGCTACCCCTCGCGCCGATTCACCCCTCCACTTT. Translation: CSATPRADSPLHF. The rearrangement uses TRBV20-1 and TRBJ1-6; no firm D call. Between the trimmed V and J ends, which lost 4 bases and 8 bases, there was a span of 12 bases. Germline V lookup: CDR1 DFQATT, CDR2 SNEGSKA (reference sequence). CDR3 size: 13 residues.

V gene TRBV12-3 or TRBV12-4 combines with J gene TRBJ2-3, with unresolved D. V dropped 6 bases and J dropped 2 bases, with 12 bases sitting between them. The CDR3 length is 14 residues. DNA for the CDR3: TGTGCCAGCAGCCCACCTATTATCACAGATACGCAGTATTTT. Encoded protein: CASSPPIITDTQYF.

The chain combines TRBV5-4 with TRBJ2-2, with D possibly matching TRBD2 (6 bases). The CDR3 covers 21 residues. CDR1 and CDR2 (germline): SGHNT, YYREEE (reference sequence). Between the trimmed V and J ends, which lost 2 bases and 0 bases, there was a span of 26 bases. The CDR3 nucleotides read TGTGCCAGCAGCTTACCTTTTCCGCGGGGCCACTTACTTTCGAACACCGGGGAGCTGTTTTTT. Its protein product is CASSLPFPRGHLLSNTGELFF.

This clonotype was picked up a small number of times. The CDR3 is CASRNHRTGGQEQYV. The CDR3 region has the DNA TGTGCCAGCAGAAACCACAGGACAGGGGGCCAAGAGCAGTACGTC. The chain combines TRBV6-1 with TRBJ2-7; 11 bases line up with TRBD1. The CDR3 has 15 residues. Germline V gives CDR1 MNHNS, CDR2 SASEGT. With V trimmed by 6 bases and J by 7 bases, 11 bases remained unmatched.

The chain joins TRBV24-1 to TRBJ2-2; D is possibly TRBD1 (6 bases). Trimming removed 10 bases at V and 6 bases at J, with 11 bases between. CDR3 size: 12 residues. Germline V gene sequence: CDR1 KGHDR, CDR2 SFDVKD. The CDR3 sequence: CATQGFAGELFF. CDR3 bases: TGTGCCACTCAGGGGTTCGCCGGGGAGCTGTTTTTT.

This clonotype was counted a few times. The chain combines TRBV12-3 or TRBV12-4 with TRBJ2-3, with 8 bases fitting TRBD1. V shed 11 bases and J 2 bases; nucleotides not matched to a gene: 12. This CDR3 region has 15 residues. Here the CDR3 reads CADTQGARFTDTQYF. The CDR3, as DNA: TGTGCCGATACCCAGGGGGCAAGGTTCACAGATACGCAGTATTTT.

This clonotype was detected many times. The chain is built from TRBV12-3 or TRBV12-4 and TRBJ2-7, with D tentatively TRBD2 (5 bases). Trimming removed 2 bases from V and 9 bases from J, with 11 bases in between. The CDR3 extends over 12 amino acids. The CDR3 bases are TGTGCCAGCAGTTTATGGGCCGAGGGGCAGTACTTC. This gives the protein CASSLWAEGQYF.

This clonotype has more than one count but fewer than ten. The chain uses TRBV7-9 and TRBJ2-7, with D perhaps matching TRBD1 or TRBD2 (7 bases each). Germline V gives CDR1 SEHNR, CDR2 FQNEAQ (reference sequence). This CDR3 contains 16 residues. V was cut by 5 bases and J by 6 bases, with 23 bases left in between. For the CDR3, the DNA is TGTGCCAGCAGCCAGGGGGGGGGCTCCTGGGGCAGCGAGCAGTACTTC. Amino acids: CASSQGGGSWGSEQYF.

This clonotype was counted between two and nine times. The chain uses TRBV29-1 and TRBJ2-1; no definite D call. V gave up 0 bases and J gave up 7 bases, with 7 bases separating them. CDR3 length: 12 residues. The germline CDR1 and CDR2 sequences are SQVTM and ANQGSEA. The CDR3 sequence is CSVEDLGNEQFF. CDR3 DNA: TGCAGCGTTGAAGATCTAGGTAATGAGCAGTTCTTC.

A few counts support this clonotype. CDR3 loop: CARSQGAGDTQYF. The CDR3 DNA reads as TGTGCCAGAAGTCAGGGGGCAGGGGATACGCAGTATTTT. This sequence joins TRBV7-9 and TRBJ2-3; TRBD1 agrees at 8 bases. The CDR3 length is 13 residues. J gave up 6 bases and V 9 bases, and 8 bases lay outside the gene matches. From germline, CDR1 is SEHNR and CDR2 FQNEAQ (reference sequence).

The chain links TRBV9 to TRBJ2-3; D could derive from TRBD1 or TRBD2 (5 bases each). The CDR3 runs to 14 residues. From germline, CDR1 is SGDLS and CDR2 YYNGEE. The germline V and J ends were trimmed by 0 bases and 4 bases, with 9 bases remaining between them. The CDR3 loop reads CASSVAGTADTQYF. CDR3 coding DNA: TGTGCCAGCAGCGTAGCAGGGACCGCAGATACGCAGTATTTT.

This CDR3 reads CASSYTGGWGYNEQFF. CDR3 bases: TGTGCCAGCAGCTACACGGGGGGGTGGGGGTACAATGAGCAGTTCTTC. The chain carries TRBV11-2 and TRBJ2-1; the match to TRBD2 covers 8 bases. The CDR3 is 16 residues long. Trimming at V came to 4 bases and at J to 4 bases, leaving 9 bases not matched to a gene. CDR1 is SGHAT, CDR2 FQNNGV, per germline.

This CDR3 reads CASTLTGLRSLSTDTQYF. CDR3 DNA: TGTGCCAGCACCCTCACAGGGTTGCGGTCCCTTAGCACAGATACGCAGTATTTT. This sequence joins TRBV11-2 and TRBJ2-3, with a possible D match to TRBD1 (6 bases). This CDR3 is built from 18 residues. From germline, CDR1 is SGHAT and CDR2 FQNNGV. V shed 7 bases and J shed 0 bases, with 23 bases lying between them.

The chain couples TRBV3-1 to TRBJ2-1; D is undetermined. CDR1 and CDR2 from the germline V gene are LGHDT and YNNKEL (reference sequence). This CDR3 region has 15 residues. V shed 0 bases and J shed 7 bases, with 13 bases lying between them. The CDR3 DNA is TGTGCCAGCAGCCAAGACCACCGTGTCATTAATGAGCAGTTCTTC. It yields the protein CASSQDHRVINEQFF.

This clonotype was recorded a few times. The rearrangement uses TRBV7-2 and TRBJ2-7; D unclear. CDR1 and CDR2 from the germline V gene are SGHTA and FQGNSA. The V end was cut by 3 bases, the J end by 0 bases, with 3 bases between. The CDR3 length is 12 residues. The CDR3 bases are TGTGCCAGCAGCTTCATCTCCTACGAGCAGTACTTC. Its protein is CASSFISYEQYF.

The chain carries TRBV25-1 and TRBJ1-1; no clear D. This CDR3 is built from 12 residues. Germline CDR1 and CDR2: MGHDK and SYGVNS. V lost 1 base and J 4 bases, leaving 4 bases between the germline ends. The CDR3 DNA reads as TGTGCCAGCAGTGAATTCGGCACTGAAGCTTTCTTT. Its translation is CASSEFGTEAFF.

V and J are TRBV19 and TRBJ2-1; no clear D. The CDR3 runs 12 residues. Trimming stripped 3 bases from V and 12 bases from J, with 12 bases between. The germline V gene has CDR1 LNHDA and CDR2 SQIVND (reference sequence). CDR3 sequence reads: CASSMGKAGQFF. Here the CDR3 DNA reads TGTGCCAGTAGTATGGGGAAGGCTGGGCAGTTCTTC.

As regards this clonotype: Being one base from a much bigger clone, this may be a read error. This sequence joins TRBV5-5 and TRBJ2-7; D may correspond to TRBD1 or TRBD2 (6 bases each). The CDR3 runs 16 residues. The germline V and J ends were trimmed by 4 bases and 3 bases, with 20 bases remaining between them. Germline assignment: CDR1 SGHKS and CDR2 YYEKEE (reference sequence). The CDR3, as DNA: TGTGCCAGCAGCCTACAAAATTATCGGGGGCTCTACGAGCAGTACTTC. Translation: CASSLQNYRGLYEQYF. Supplemented by reference TRBV5-5 and TRBJ2-7, the full variable domain reads DAGVTQSPTHLIKTRGQQVTLRCSPISGHKSVSWYQQVLGQGPQFIFQYYEKEERGRGNFPDRFSARQFPNYSSELNVNALLLGDSALYLCASSLQNYRGLYEQYFGPGTRLTVT.

This clonotype was seen a handful of times. The chain carries TRBV5-1 and TRBJ2-5, with a weak D call TRBD2 (6 bases). V shed 4 bases and J shed 5 bases, with 12 bases lying between them. CDR1 and CDR2 (germline): SGHRS, YFSETQ. CDR3 length: 13 residues. CDR3 sequence (DNA): TGCGCCAGCAGCCCTCTAGCGCGGGAGACCCAGTACTTC. It is translated as CASSPLARETQYF.

This clonotype has at least ten counts. The rearrangement links TRBV5-4 to TRBJ1-2; D ambiguous. The CDR3 consists of 12 residues. V was cut by 3 bases and J by 4 bases, with 7 bases left in between. The germline V gene has CDR1 SGHNT and CDR2 YYREEE (reference sequence). The CDR3 reads CASSSDAYGYTF. DNA for the CDR3: TGTGCCAGCAGCTCGGACGCCTATGGCTACACCTTC.

This clonotype was seen only a few times. The chain is built from TRBV7-8 and TRBJ2-3; 7 bases match TRBD1. V dropped 5 bases and J dropped 5; count of bases not matched to a gene: 10. The germline gives CDR1 SGHVS, CDR2 FQNEAQ. CDR3 length: 15 residues. The CDR3 reads CASSAGTGAGDTQYF. CDR3 DNA: TGTGCCAGCAGCGCCGGTACAGGGGCTGGAGATACGCAGTATTTT.